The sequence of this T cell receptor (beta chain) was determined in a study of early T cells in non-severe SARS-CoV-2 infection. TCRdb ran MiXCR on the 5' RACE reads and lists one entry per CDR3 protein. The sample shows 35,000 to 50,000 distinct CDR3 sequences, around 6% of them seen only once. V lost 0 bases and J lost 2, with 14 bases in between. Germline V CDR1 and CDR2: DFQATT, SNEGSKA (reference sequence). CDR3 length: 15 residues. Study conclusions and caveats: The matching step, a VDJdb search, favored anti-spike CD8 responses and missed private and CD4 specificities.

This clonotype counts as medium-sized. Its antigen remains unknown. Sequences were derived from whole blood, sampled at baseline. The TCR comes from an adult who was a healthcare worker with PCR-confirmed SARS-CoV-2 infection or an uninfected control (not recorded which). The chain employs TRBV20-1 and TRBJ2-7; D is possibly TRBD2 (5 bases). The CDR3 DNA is TGCAGTGCTAGAGATCCGGGGTCTACACCCTACGAGCAGTACTTC. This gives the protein CSARDPGSTPYEQYF.